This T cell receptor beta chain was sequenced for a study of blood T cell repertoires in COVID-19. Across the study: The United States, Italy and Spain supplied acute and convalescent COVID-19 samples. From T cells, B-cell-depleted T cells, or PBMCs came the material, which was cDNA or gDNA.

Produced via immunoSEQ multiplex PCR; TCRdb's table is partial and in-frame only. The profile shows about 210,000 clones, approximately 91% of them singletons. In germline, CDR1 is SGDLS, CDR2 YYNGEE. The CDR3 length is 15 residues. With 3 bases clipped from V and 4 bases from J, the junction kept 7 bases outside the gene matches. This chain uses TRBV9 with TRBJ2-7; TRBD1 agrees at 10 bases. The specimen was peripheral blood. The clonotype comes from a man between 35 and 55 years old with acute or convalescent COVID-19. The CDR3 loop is CASSETGQGIYEQYF. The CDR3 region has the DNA TGTGCCAGCAGCGAAACGGGACAGGGGATTTACGAGCAGTACTTC.